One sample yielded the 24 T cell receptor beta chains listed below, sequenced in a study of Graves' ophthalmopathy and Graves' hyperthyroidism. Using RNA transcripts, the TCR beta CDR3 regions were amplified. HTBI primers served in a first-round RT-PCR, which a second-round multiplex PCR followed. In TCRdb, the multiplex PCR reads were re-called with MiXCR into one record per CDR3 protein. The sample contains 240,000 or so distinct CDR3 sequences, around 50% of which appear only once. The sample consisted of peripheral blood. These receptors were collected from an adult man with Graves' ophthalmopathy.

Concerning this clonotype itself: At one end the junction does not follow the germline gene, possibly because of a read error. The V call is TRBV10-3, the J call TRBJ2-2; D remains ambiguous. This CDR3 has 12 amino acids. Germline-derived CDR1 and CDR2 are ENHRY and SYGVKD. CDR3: CASSAGAGELFF. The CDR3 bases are TGTGCCAGCAGTGCTGGGGCCGGGGAGCTGTTTTTT.

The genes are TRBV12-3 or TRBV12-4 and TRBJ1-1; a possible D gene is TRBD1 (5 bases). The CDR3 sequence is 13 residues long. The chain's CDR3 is CASGLGDVTEAFF. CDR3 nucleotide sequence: TGTGCTAGTGGACTTGGGGACGTCACTGAAGCTTTCTTT.

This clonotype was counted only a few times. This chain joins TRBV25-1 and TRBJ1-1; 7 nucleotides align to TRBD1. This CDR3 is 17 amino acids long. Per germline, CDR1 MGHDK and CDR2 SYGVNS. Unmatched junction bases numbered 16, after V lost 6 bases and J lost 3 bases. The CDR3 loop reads CASRSPLIGGSDTEAFF. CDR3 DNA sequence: TGTGCCAGCAGATCCCCCCTAATAGGGGGCTCGGACACTGAAGCTTTCTTT. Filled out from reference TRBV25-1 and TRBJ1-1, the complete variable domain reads EADIYQTPRYLVIGTGKKITLECSQTMGHDKMYWYQQDPGMELHLIHYSYGVNSTEKGDLSSESTVSRIRTEHFPLTLESARPSHTSQYLCASRSPLIGGSDTEAFFGQGTRLTVV.

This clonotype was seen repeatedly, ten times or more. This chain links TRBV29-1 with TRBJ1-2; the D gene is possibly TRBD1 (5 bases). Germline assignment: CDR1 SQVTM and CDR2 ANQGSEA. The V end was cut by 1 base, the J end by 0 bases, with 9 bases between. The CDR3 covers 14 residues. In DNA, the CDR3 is TGCAGCGTTGAAGGGGACGGCACTAACTATGGCTACACCTTC. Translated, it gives CSVEGDGTNYGYTF. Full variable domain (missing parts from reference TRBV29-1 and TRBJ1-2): SAVISQKPSRDICQRGTSLTIQCQVDSQVTMMFWYRQQPGQSLTLIATANQGSEATYESGFVIDKFPISRPNLTFSTLTVSNMSPEDSSIYLCSVEGDGTNYGYTFGSGTRLTVV.

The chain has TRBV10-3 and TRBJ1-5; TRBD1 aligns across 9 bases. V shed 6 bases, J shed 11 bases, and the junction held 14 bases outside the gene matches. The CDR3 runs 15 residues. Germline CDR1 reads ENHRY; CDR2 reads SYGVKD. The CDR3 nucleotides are TGTGCCATCAGGGCCGTGGACAGGGGAGAAGAGACCCAGCATTTT. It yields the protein CAIRAVDRGEETQHF.

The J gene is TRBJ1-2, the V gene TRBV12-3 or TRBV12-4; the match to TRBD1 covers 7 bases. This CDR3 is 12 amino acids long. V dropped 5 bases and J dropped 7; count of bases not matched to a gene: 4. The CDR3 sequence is CASSEGAGGYTF. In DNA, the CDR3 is TGTGCCAGCAGTGAGGGGGCGGGTGGCTACACCTTC.

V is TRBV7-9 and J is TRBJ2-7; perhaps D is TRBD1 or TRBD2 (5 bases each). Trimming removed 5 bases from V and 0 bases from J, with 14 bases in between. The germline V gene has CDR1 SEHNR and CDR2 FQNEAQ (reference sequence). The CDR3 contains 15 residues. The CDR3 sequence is CASSLGPLSSYEQYF. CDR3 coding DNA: TGTGCCAGCAGCCTGGGACCCTTGAGCTCCTACGAGCAGTACTTC.

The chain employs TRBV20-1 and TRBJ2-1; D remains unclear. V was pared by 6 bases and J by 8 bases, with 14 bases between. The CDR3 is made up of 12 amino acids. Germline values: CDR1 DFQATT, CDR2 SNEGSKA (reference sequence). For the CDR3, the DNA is TGCAGTGCCGGCAATAGTGGGGATGAGCAGTTCTTC. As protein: CSAGNSGDEQFF.

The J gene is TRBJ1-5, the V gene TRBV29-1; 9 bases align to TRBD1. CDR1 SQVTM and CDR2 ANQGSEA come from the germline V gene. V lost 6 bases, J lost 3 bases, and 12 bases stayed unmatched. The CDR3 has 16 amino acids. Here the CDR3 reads CSVQTTGTGNNQPQHF. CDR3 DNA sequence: TGCAGCGTCCAAACGACAGGGACAGGGAACAATCAGCCCCAGCATTTT.

The CDR3 coding sequence is TGCAGTGCTCCAAGACAGGGGGTGGAGACCCAGTACTTC. Translation gives CSAPRQGVETQYF. The chain employs TRBV20-1 and TRBJ2-5, with 9 bases identical to TRBD1. The CDR3 loop spans 13 amino acids. The germline V gene has CDR1 DFQATT and CDR2 SNEGSKA (reference sequence). V trimming: 5 bases; J trimming: 5 bases; junction bases outside the gene matches: 6.

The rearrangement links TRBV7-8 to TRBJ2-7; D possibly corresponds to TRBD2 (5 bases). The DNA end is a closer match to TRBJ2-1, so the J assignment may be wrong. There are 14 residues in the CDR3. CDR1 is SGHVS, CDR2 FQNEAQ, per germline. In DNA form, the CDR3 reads TGTGCCAGCAGTAGACGGGGTTTCTACAATGAGCAGTTCTTC. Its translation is CASSRRGFYNEQFF.

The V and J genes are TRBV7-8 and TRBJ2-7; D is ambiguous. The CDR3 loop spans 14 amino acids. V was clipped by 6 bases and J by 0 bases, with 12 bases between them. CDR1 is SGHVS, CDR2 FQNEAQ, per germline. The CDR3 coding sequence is TGTGCCAGCAGTGACCTCTCGCGCTCCTACGAGCAGTACTTC. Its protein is CASSDLSRSYEQYF.

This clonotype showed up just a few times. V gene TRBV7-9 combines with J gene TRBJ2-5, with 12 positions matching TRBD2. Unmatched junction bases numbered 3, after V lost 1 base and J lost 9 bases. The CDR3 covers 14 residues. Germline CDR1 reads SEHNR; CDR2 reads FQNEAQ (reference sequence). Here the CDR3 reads CASSLGTSGGPQYF. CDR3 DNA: TGTGCCAGCAGCTTAGGAACTAGCGGGGGGCCCCAGTACTTC.

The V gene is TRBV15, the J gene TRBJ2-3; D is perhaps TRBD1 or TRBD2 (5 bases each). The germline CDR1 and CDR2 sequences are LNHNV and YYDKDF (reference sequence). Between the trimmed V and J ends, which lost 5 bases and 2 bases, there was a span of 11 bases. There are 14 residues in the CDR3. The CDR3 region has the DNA TGTGCCACCAGCCCCGGGGCAACCACAGATACGCAGTATTTT. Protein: CATSPGATTDTQYF. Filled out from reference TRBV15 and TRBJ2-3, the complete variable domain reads DAMVIQNPRYQVTQFGKPVTLSCSQTLNHNVMYWYQQKSSQAPKLLFHYYDKDFNNEADTPDNFQSRRPNTSFCFLDIRSPGLGDTAMYLCATSPGATTDTQYFGPGTRLTVL.

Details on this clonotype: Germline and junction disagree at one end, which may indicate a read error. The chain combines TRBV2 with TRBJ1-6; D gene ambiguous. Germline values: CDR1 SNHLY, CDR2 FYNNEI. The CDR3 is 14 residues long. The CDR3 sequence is CASSVRPPNSPLRF. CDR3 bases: TGTGCCAGCAGTGTACGACCCCCTAATTCACCCCTCCGCTTT.

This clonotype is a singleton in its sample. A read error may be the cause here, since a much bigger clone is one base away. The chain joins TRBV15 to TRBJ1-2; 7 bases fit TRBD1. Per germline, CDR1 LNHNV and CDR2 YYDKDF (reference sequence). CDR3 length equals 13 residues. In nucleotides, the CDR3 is TGTGCCACCGGACGGCAGGGGGTCTATCGCTACACCTTC. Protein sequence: CATGRQGVYRYTF.

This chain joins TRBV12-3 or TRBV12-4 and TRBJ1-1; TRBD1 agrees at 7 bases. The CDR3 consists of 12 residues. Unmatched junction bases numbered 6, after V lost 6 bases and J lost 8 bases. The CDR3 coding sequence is TGTGCCAGCAGCGATAAGACAGGGGAAGCTTTCTTT. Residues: CASSDKTGEAFF.

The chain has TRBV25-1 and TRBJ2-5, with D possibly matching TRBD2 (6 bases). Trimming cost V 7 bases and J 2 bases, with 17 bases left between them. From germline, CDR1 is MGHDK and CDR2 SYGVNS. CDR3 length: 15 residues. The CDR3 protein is CASNLLAGRQETQYF. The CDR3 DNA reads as TGTGCCAGCAACTTATTGGCGGGGCGACAAGAGACCCAGTACTTC. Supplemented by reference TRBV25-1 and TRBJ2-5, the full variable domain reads EADIYQTPRYLVIGTGKKITLECSQTMGHDKMYWYQQDPGMELHLIHYSYGVNSTEKGDLSSESTVSRIRTEHFPLTLESARPSHTSQYLCASNLLAGRQETQYFGPGTRLLVL.

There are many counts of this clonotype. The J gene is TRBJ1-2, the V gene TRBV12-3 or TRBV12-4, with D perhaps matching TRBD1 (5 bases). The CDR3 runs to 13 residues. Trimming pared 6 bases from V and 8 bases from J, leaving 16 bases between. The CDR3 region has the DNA TGTGCCAGCAGGGAAAGGGGAGTAGGCGGCTACACCTTC. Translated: CASRERGVGGYTF.

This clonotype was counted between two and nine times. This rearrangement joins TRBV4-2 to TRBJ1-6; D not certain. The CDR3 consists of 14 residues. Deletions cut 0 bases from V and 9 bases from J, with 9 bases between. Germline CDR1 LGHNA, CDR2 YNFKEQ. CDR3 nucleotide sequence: TGTGCCAGCAGCCAAGAAGATGGGATTTCACCCCTCCACTTT. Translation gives CASSQEDGISPLHF.

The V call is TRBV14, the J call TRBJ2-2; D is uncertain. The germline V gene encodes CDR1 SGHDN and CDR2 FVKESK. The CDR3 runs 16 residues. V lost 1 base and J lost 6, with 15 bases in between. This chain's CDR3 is CASSQATLQGPGELFF. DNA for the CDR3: TGTGCCAGCAGCCAAGCGACCCTTCAAGGACCCGGGGAGCTGTTTTTT.

CDR3 residues: CSSLTTNTEAFF. The CDR3 DNA sequence: TGCAGCAGCTTGACAACGAACACTGAAGCTTTCTTT. This chain joins TRBV29-1 and TRBJ1-1; no firm D call. Trimming took off 8 bases at V and 1 base at J, with 11 bases between the two ends. The germline gives CDR1 SQVTM, CDR2 ANQGSEA. This CDR3 comprises 12 residues.

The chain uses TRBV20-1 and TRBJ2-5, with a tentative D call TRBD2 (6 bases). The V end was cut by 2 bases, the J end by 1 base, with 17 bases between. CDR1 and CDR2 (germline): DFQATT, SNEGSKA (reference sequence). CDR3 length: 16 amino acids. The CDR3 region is CSARMEGIYSQETQYF. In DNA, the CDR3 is TGCAGTGCTAGAATGGAGGGCATTTACTCCCAAGAGACCCAGTACTTC.

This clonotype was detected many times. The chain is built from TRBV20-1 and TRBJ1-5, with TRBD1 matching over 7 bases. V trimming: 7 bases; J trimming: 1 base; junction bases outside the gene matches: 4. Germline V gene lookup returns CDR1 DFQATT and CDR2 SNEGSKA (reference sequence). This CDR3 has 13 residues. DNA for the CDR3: TGCAGTGTGCAACAGGGGAGCAATCAGCCCCAGCATTTT. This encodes CSVQQGSNQPQHF.